The source of this T cell receptor (beta chain) is a study of T cells in Graves' hyperthyroidism and ophthalmopathy. RNA transcripts gave rise to amplified TCR beta CDR3 regions. First-round RT-PCR with HTBI primers amplified the TCR CDR3 region. TCRdb recomputed calls from the multiplex PCR reads with MiXCR, one row per CDR3 protein. The data show 300,000 to 450,000 distinct CDR3 sequences, 20% to 30% seen once. Over 18 months, lack of ophthalmopathy progression marked Graves' hyperthyroidism as stable. Exclusion of patients followed from uncontrolled infection, other autoimmune disease, pregnancy or lactation. The study based diagnoses on clinical symptoms, serum thyroxine and TRAb, thyroid ultrasound and orbital computed tomography. This receptor was identified in a man aged 50 or older with Graves' hyperthyroidism. The specimen was blood.

Here the CDR3 DNA reads TGTGCCAGCAGCTTAGGCCCCGGTAGCTATACGCAGTATTTT. Translated: CASSLGPGSYTQYF. The chain joins TRBV11-2 to TRBJ2-3; D gene uncertain. The ends were cut back, 1 base at V and 7 bases at J, with 12 bases in the middle. Germline V gene data show CDR1 as SGHAT and CDR2 as FQNNGV. This CDR3 contains 14 residues.